The 23 T cell receptor beta chains in this list originate from one sample, sequenced in a study of spatial heterogeneity in lung cancer. TCRdb itself ran the 5' RACE reads through MiXCR, one entry per CDR3 protein. This table holds some 23,000 distinct CDR3 sequences, 8.8% found once. These TCRs are of unknown antigen specificity. Time point of the sample: sample taken at primary tumor resection. The study, taken as a whole, reports: It was found that expanded intratumoral alpha and beta TCR counts tracked tumor mutation counts.

The sample in question was lung tumor tissue, obtained at surgery. Receptors originate from a male donor with early-stage non-small cell lung cancer.

The chain has TRBV20-1 and TRBJ2-5; 13 bases line up with TRBD2. The V and J ends lost 0 bases and 5 bases, in that order; junction bases with no gene match: 9. CDR1 is DFQATT and CDR2 is SNEGSKA in the germline V gene (reference sequence). The CDR3 is 17 amino acids. The chain's CDR3 is CSARDLRTSGSQETQYF. As DNA, the CDR3 is TGCAGTGCTAGAGATCTCCGGACTAGCGGGAGTCAGGAGACCCAGTACTTC.

The V and J genes are TRBV6-5 and TRBJ2-7; D possibly corresponds to TRBD2 (5 bases). Per germline, CDR1 MNHEY and CDR2 SVGAGI. The V end was cut by 6 bases, the J end by 3 bases, with 12 bases between. The CDR3 contains 13 residues. The chain's CDR3 is CASSQSRDYEQYF. The CDR3 DNA follows: TGTGCCAGCAGCCAATCCCGGGACTACGAGCAGTACTTC.

This clonotype appeared a few times. The V call is TRBV28, the J call TRBJ2-5, with 12 nucleotides matching TRBD1. V was clipped by 10 bases and J by 4 bases; unmatched bases: 7. Germline V gene lookup returns CDR1 MDHEN and CDR2 SYDVKM. The CDR3 is 14 amino acids. The CDR3, as DNA: TGTGCCATTGCCGGGACAGGGGGCAGAGAGACCCAGTACTTC. Protein: CAIAGTGGRETQYF.

This clonotype came up many times. The rearrangement joins TRBV7-9 to TRBJ2-2; TRBD1 is a possible D gene (6 bases). Trimming cost V 5 bases and J 3 bases, with 16 bases left between them. CDR3 length equals 16 residues. Per the germline V gene, CDR1 is SEHNR and CDR2 is FQNEAQ (reference sequence). The CDR3 loop is CASSHRVGTYTGELFF. The CDR3 coding sequence is TGTGCCAGCAGCCACAGGGTAGGAACCTACACCGGGGAGCTGTTTTTT.

This clonotype appeared a few times. This sequence joins TRBV27 and TRBJ2-3; D not resolved. This CDR3 contains 15 residues. CDR1 and CDR2 (germline): MNHEY, SMNVEV (reference sequence). V was pared by 9 bases and J by 0 bases, with 16 bases between. The CDR3 region is CASAGRQTSTDTQYF. The CDR3 region has the DNA TGTGCCAGTGCCGGGCGGCAGACTAGCACAGATACGCAGTATTTT.

This clonotype was seen many times. J is TRBJ2-5 and V is TRBV28; D remains ambiguous. The CDR3 runs to 15 residues. Looked up from germline, CDR1 is MDHEN and CDR2 is SYDVKM. With 3 bases removed from V and 3 bases from J, the gap between germline ends came to 14 bases. CDR3 sequence reads: CASSLFLDLKETQYF. CDR3 coding DNA: TGTGCCAGCAGTTTGTTCTTAGATCTTAAAGAGACCCAGTACTTC.

This clonotype was seen ten or more times. The rearrangement links TRBV20-1 to TRBJ2-1; 7 bases map to TRBD2. Germline V gene sequence: CDR1 DFQATT, CDR2 SNEGSKA (reference sequence). With V trimmed by 0 bases and J by 2 bases, 7 bases remained unmatched. The CDR3 loop spans 16 amino acids. DNA for the CDR3: TGCAGTGCTAGAGATGGGGCGGGAGTACCCTACAATGAGCAGTTCTTC. Its protein is CSARDGAGVPYNEQFF.

This clonotype is deemed medium-sized. This chain uses TRBV6-2 or TRBV6-3 with TRBJ1-5; possibly TRBD1 for D (5 bases). CDR3 size: 14 residues. Trimming stripped 5 bases from V and 2 bases from J, with 10 bases between. In germline, CDR1 is MNHEY, CDR2 SVGEGT. The CDR3 DNA is TGTGCCAGCAGTGGGCCGGGGGGCAATCAGCCCCAGCATTTT. Translated, it gives CASSGPGGNQPQHF.

The table lists this clonotype with a few counts. J is TRBJ2-5 and V is TRBV29-1, with D unresolved. The CDR3 is 12 amino acids. Between the trimmed V and J ends, which lost 4 bases and 3 bases, there was a span of 9 bases. Per the germline V gene, CDR1 is SQVTM and CDR2 is ANQGSEA. The CDR3 DNA reads as TGCAGCGTTGCTGGTGGAGAAGAGACCCAGTACTTC. Translation gives CSVAGGEETQYF.

This clonotype was seen repeatedly, ten times or more. J is TRBJ1-1 and V is TRBV6-5, with D unresolved. The germline CDR1 and CDR2 sequences are MNHEY and SVGAGI. V lost 2 bases, J lost 1 base, and 8 bases lay in between. The CDR3 has 14 amino acids. The CDR3 region has the DNA TGTGCCAGCAGTTACGTACAGAAGAACACTGAAGCTTTCTTT. Amino acids: CASSYVQKNTEAFF.

Here the CDR3 reads CASSSIGGSRPNTEAFF. The CDR3 coding sequence is TGTGCCAGCAGCTCGATAGGGGGGAGCCGGCCGAACACTGAAGCTTTCTTT. This chain connects TRBV7-9 to TRBJ1-1; weak D call: TRBD1 (6 bases). The V gene lost 4 bases and the J gene lost 1 base, with 19 bases spanning the gap. Germline values: CDR1 SEHNR, CDR2 FQNEAQ (reference sequence). CDR3 length: 17 amino acids.

Only a few counts were recorded for this clonotype. The gene calls are TRBV12-3 or TRBV12-4 and TRBJ2-1; TRBD2 matches 9 bases. V trimming: 1 base; J trimming: 2 bases; junction bases outside the gene matches: 3. The CDR3 consists of 16 residues. This CDR3 reads CASSLGRLAAYNEQFF. For the CDR3, the DNA is TGTGCCAGCAGTTTAGGGAGACTAGCGGCCTACAATGAGCAGTTCTTC.

V usage is TRBV7-2 and J usage is TRBJ2-1; no definite D call. The germline V gene has CDR1 SGHTA and CDR2 FQGNSA. Trimming stripped 5 bases from V and 7 bases from J, with 9 bases between. The CDR3 has 12 amino acids. The CDR3 sequence: CASSQERNEQFF. The CDR3 DNA sequence: TGTGCCAGCAGCCAGGAGCGTAATGAGCAGTTCTTC. The full variable domain, completed using reference TRBV7-2 and TRBJ2-1, is GAGVSQSPSNKVTEKGKDVELRCDPISGHTALYWYRQSLGQGLEFLIYFQGNSAPDKSGLPSDRFSAERTGGSVSTLTIQRTQQEDSAVYLCASSQERNEQFFGPGTRLTVL.

The chain links TRBV27 to TRBJ2-2; perhaps TRBD1 as D (5 bases). Germline CDR1 and CDR2: MNHEY and SMNVEV (reference sequence). Trimming stripped 6 bases from V and 6 bases from J, with 11 bases between. The CDR3 spans 13 residues. The CDR3 loop is CASRQQGPGELFF. The CDR3 DNA is TGTGCCAGCAGGCAGCAGGGCCCCGGGGAGCTGTTTTTT.

In its sample, this clonotype is medium-sized. The rearrangement links TRBV9 to TRBJ2-3; 8 nucleotides line up with TRBD2. CDR1 SGDLS and CDR2 YYNGEE come from the germline V gene. Losses at the gene ends were 0 bases for V and 4 bases for J; bases not matched to a gene: 7. The CDR3 has 16 residues. The CDR3 region is CASSVENGGAADTQYF. In DNA, the CDR3 is TGTGCCAGCAGCGTAGAGAACGGGGGGGCCGCAGATACGCAGTATTTT.

This clonotype was picked up a small number of times. V is TRBV10-3 and J is TRBJ1-6; D is unresolved. Trimming took 2 bases from V and 0 from J, leaving 8 bases between them. The CDR3 is 16 residues long. Germline V gene data show CDR1 as ENHRY and CDR2 as SYGVKD. The CDR3 bases are TGTGCCATCAGTGAGATAAAGAGCTCCTATAATTCACCCCTCCACTTT. This encodes CAISEIKSSYNSPLHF.

The rearrangement joins TRBV11-2 to TRBJ2-7; TRBD1 matches at 9 bases. V was pared by 3 bases and J by 4 bases, with 4 bases of the junction left unmatched. Germline V gene sequence: CDR1 SGHAT, CDR2 FQNNGV. The CDR3 loop spans 14 amino acids. Written as DNA, the CDR3 is TGTGCCAGCAGCTTCGCCGGGACAGGGTACGAGCAGTACTTC. Translation gives CASSFAGTGYEQYF.

This clonotype was seen at least ten times. V gene TRBV23-1 combines with J gene TRBJ2-7, with TRBD1 as a possible D gene (5 bases). TRBV23-1 has ORF status, its function being uncertain. The CDR3 contains 16 residues. The V and J ends lost 0 bases and 2 bases respectively, with 14 bases between them. CDR3 sequence reads: CASSQSESRDAYEQYF. The DNA for the CDR3 is TGCGCCAGCAGTCAATCAGAATCCAGGGATGCCTACGAGCAGTACTTC.

The rearrangement joins TRBV7-8 to TRBJ2-3; D is undetermined. CDR1 and CDR2 from the germline V gene are SGHVS and FQNEAQ. Trimming removed 2 bases at V and 0 bases at J, with 12 bases between. The CDR3 is 16 residues long. The CDR3 sequence is CASSLRVAPSTDTQYF. The CDR3 DNA sequence: TGTGCCAGCAGCTTACGGGTTGCGCCTAGCACAGATACGCAGTATTTT.

This clonotype was picked up many times. V is TRBV19 and J is TRBJ2-1, with 14 bases aligning to TRBD2. The V and J ends lost 6 bases and 0 bases, in that order; junction bases with no gene match: 10. Germline V gives CDR1 LNHDA, CDR2 SQIVND (reference sequence). CDR3 length: 19 amino acids. The CDR3 is CASSLSGTSGGNSYNEQFF. In DNA, the CDR3 is TGTGCCAGTAGCCTGTCCGGGACTAGCGGGGGTAACTCCTACAATGAGCAGTTCTTC.

In this sample, this clonotype turned up many times. The V gene is TRBV2, the J gene TRBJ2-6; D remains ambiguous. The germline V gene encodes CDR1 SNHLY and CDR2 FYNNEI. The CDR3 has 14 residues. Trimming left V 5 bases short and J 0 bases short, with 5 bases between. The chain's CDR3 is CASSRDSGANVLTF. The CDR3, as DNA: TGTGCCAGCAGTAGGGACTCTGGGGCCAACGTCCTGACTTTC.

The CDR3 loop reads CASSLYPGAAYNEQFF. CDR3 in DNA: TGTGCCAGCAGCTTATATCCAGGGGCCGCATACAATGAGCAGTTCTTC. The chain is built from TRBV7-2 and TRBJ2-1; D possibly corresponds to TRBD1 (6 bases). This CDR3 region has 16 residues. From germline, CDR1 is SGHTA and CDR2 FQGNSA. V was clipped by 2 bases and J by 4 bases, with 15 bases between them.

This clonotype appeared many times. The J gene is TRBJ1-1, the V gene TRBV3-1, with unresolved D. The CDR3 runs to 15 residues. Trimming pared 3 bases from V and 0 bases from J, leaving 11 bases between. Germline CDR1 is LGHDT and CDR2 is YNNKEL (reference sequence). In nucleotides, the CDR3 is TGTGCCAGCAGCCAGGGGTTCGTTTTGAACACTGAAGCTTTCTTT. Protein: CASSQGFVLNTEAFF.